Shown below are 19 T cell receptor beta chains from a single sample sequenced in a study of T cell changes during pregnancy in multiple sclerosis. Assay used: immunoSEQ multiplex PCR; TCRdb lists only in-frame clones, some missing. The sample consists of some 70,000 clones, about 90% of them appearing once. The source material was peripheral blood, sampled in the second trimester of pregnancy. These receptors came from a female donor with multiple sclerosis, enrolled in a pregnancy study.

V usage is TRBV7-2 and J usage is TRBJ2-1; D gene ambiguous. V dropped 5 bases and J dropped 7 bases, with 12 bases sitting between them. CDR3 size: 13 residues. Germline CDR1 is SGHTA and CDR2 is FQGNSA. CDR3 in amino acids: CASSKPVENEQFF. CDR3 DNA: TGTGCCAGCAGCAAACCGGTGGAGAATGAGCAGTTCTTC.

The chain carries TRBV10-3 and TRBJ1-6; TRBD1 aligns across 7 bases. The CDR3 is made up of 16 amino acids. Germline CDR1 and CDR2: ENHRY and SYGVKD. Trimming cost V 0 bases and J 10 bases; bases outside gene matches: 9. CDR3 in amino acids: CAISESTQGVGSPLHF. For the CDR3, the DNA is TGTGCCATCAGTGAGTCCACTCAGGGGGTGGGCTCACCCCTCCACTTT.

The genes are TRBV4-3 and TRBJ2-2, with 7 bases matching TRBD1. Germline trimming cut 1 base from V and 6 bases from J; bases unmatched to any gene: 11. The CDR3 extends over 17 amino acids. Germline V gives CDR1 LGHNA, CDR2 YSLEER. The CDR3 DNA is TGCGCCAGCAGCCAAGTAGGGGGCACCCGAGACGCCGGGGAGCTGTTTTTT. As protein: CASSQVGGTRDAGELFF.

The V gene is TRBV5-1, the J gene TRBJ1-1; TRBD1 is a possible D gene (6 bases). The germline V gene encodes CDR1 SGHRS and CDR2 YFSETQ. The CDR3 loop spans 14 amino acids. The germline V and J ends were trimmed by 3 bases and 5 bases, with 14 bases remaining between them. The CDR3 DNA is TGCGCCAGCAGCTGGCAACAGGGAGATACTGAAGCTTTCTTT. It encodes CASSWQQGDTEAFF.

The chain is built from TRBV6-5 and TRBJ1-5; 9 positions match TRBD1. CDR3 length equals 16 residues. Germline CDR1 MNHEY, CDR2 SVGAGI. Losses at the gene ends were 2 bases for V and 6 bases for J; bases not matched to a gene: 8. This CDR3 is CASSYRSGQGSQPQHF. The DNA of the CDR3 is TGTGCCAGCAGTTACAGGTCGGGACAGGGCAGTCAGCCCCAGCATTTT.

The chain has TRBV4-2 and TRBJ2-3; perhaps TRBD2 as D (6 bases). The V gene lost 1 base and the J gene lost 0 bases, with 11 bases spanning the gap. CDR1 is LGHNA, CDR2 YNFKEQ, per germline. This CDR3 region has 16 residues. As DNA, the CDR3 is TGTGCCAGCAGCCAAGGAACCGGGACTAGCACAGATACGCAGTATTTT. This gives the protein CASSQGTGTSTDTQYF.

The chain joins TRBV30 to TRBJ2-3; D is perhaps TRBD2 (5 bases). There are 16 residues in the CDR3. Looked up from germline, CDR1 is GTSNPN and CDR2 is SVGIG (reference sequence). Trimming took 0 bases from V and 1 from J, leaving 14 bases between them. In DNA form, the CDR3 reads TGTGCCTGGAGTGTGTATTTGGCGGGCGGCACAGATACGCAGTATTTT. Amino acids: CAWSVYLAGGTDTQYF.

The rearrangement links TRBV7-2 to TRBJ2-2; D is perhaps TRBD2 (7 bases). From germline, CDR1 is SGHTA and CDR2 FQGNSA. The CDR3 is made up of 16 amino acids. V was clipped by 2 bases and J by 7 bases, with 17 bases between them. CDR3 sequence (DNA): TGTGCCAGCAGCTTAATGGGGGGGCCGTTGCACGGGGAGCTGTTTTTT. Amino acids: CASSLMGGPLHGELFF.

V and J are TRBV29-1 and TRBJ2-1, with 11 bases aligning to TRBD2. Germline assignment: CDR1 SQVTM and CDR2 ANQGSEA. V shed 8 bases and J 9 bases; nucleotides not matched to a gene: 12. The CDR3 is made up of 14 amino acids. The chain's CDR3 is CSYGGLAGGVEQFF. The CDR3 region has the DNA TGCAGCTACGGGGGGCTAGCGGGGGGTGTTGAGCAGTTCTTC.

The J gene is TRBJ1-5, the V gene TRBV7-3; 10 bases fit TRBD1. J was trimmed by 2 bases and V by 5 bases; bases with no gene match: 3. Germline CDR1 SGHTA, CDR2 FQGTGA. This CDR3 has 15 amino acids. This chain's CDR3 is CASSRQGAGNQPQHF. In nucleotides, the CDR3 is TGTGCCAGCAGCAGACAGGGGGCCGGCAATCAGCCCCAGCATTTT.

The V gene is TRBV7-9, the J gene TRBJ1-2; D not certain. V lost 1 base, J lost 1 base, and 7 bases lay in between. The germline V gene encodes CDR1 SEHNR and CDR2 FQNEAQ (reference sequence). The CDR3 consists of 14 residues. CDR3 coding DNA: TGTGCCAGCAGCTTAGATACAATTAACTATGGCTACACCTTC. Translating gives CASSLDTINYGYTF.

The genes are TRBV29-1 and TRBJ1-4; a possible D gene is TRBD1 (6 bases). Per germline, CDR1 SQVTM and CDR2 ANQGSEA. The CDR3 length is 13 residues. Trimming took 5 bases from V and 7 from J, leaving 14 bases between them. This chain's CDR3 is CSVRGGGGEKLFF. The CDR3 DNA reads as TGCAGCGTTCGTGGAGGGGGGGGTGAAAAACTGTTTTTT.

The chain employs TRBV6-4 and TRBJ2-3, with a possible D match to TRBD1 (6 bases). Germline V CDR1 and CDR2: MRHNA, SNTAGT. The CDR3 runs to 15 residues. The V end lost 3 bases, the J end lost 4 bases, and 14 bases lay between the germline ends. In DNA, the CDR3 is TGTGCCAGCAGTGAGAGAGGAGAGGGGGCAGATACGCAGTATTTT. It yields the protein CASSERGEGADTQYF.

The chain employs TRBV15 and TRBJ2-7; 10 nucleotides align to TRBD1. The ends lost 1 base at V and 7 bases at J; junction bases unmatched: 4. CDR3 length: 14 residues. CDR1 is LNHNV and CDR2 is YYDKDF in the germline V gene (reference sequence). The CDR3 bases are TGTGCCACCAGCAGAGGACAGGGGGCGGGGGAGCAGTACTTC. The encoded protein is CATSRGQGAGEQYF.

The chain couples TRBV29-1 to TRBJ1-1; TRBD1 matches 7 bases. Germline values: CDR1 SQVTM, CDR2 ANQGSEA. The CDR3 sequence is 13 residues long. Losses at the gene ends were 7 bases for V and 1 base for J; bases not matched to a gene: 6. CDR3 region: CSASSGGNTEAFF. The CDR3 nucleotides read TGCAGCGCCTCATCAGGGGGGAACACTGAAGCTTTCTTT.

The rearrangement links TRBV5-1 to TRBJ2-7; unclear D gene. V lost 0 bases, J lost 4 bases, and 2 bases lay in between. Per the germline V gene, CDR1 is SGHRS and CDR2 is YFSETQ. The CDR3 loop spans 11 amino acids. The CDR3, as DNA: TGCGCCAGCAGCTTGGCGTACGAGCAGTACTTC. This codes for CASSLAYEQYF.

The CDR3 DNA sequence: TGTGCCAGTAGTAGGGGACAGGCGAACACTGAAGCTTTCTTT. This encodes CASSRGQANTEAFF. V gene TRBV19 combines with J gene TRBJ1-1, with TRBD1 matching 8 bases. CDR3 length: 14 residues. Germline V lookup: CDR1 LNHDA, CDR2 SQIVND (reference sequence). J lost 1 base, V lost 4 bases, and 2 bases had no gene match.

The chain employs TRBV19 and TRBJ2-5; 7 bases agree with TRBD1. CDR1 LNHDA and CDR2 SQIVND come from the germline V gene (reference sequence). The CDR3 is 14 residues long. J was trimmed by 3 bases and V by 3 bases; bases with no gene match: 4. DNA for the CDR3: TGTGCCAGTAGTATCCAACAGGGGAAAGAGACCCAGTACTTC. Protein product: CASSIQQGKETQYF. Together with reference TRBV19 and TRBJ2-5, the CDR3 gives the full variable domain: DGGITQSPKYLFRKEGQNVTLSCEQNLNHDAMYWYRQDPGQGLRLIYYSQIVNDFQKGDIAEGYSVSREKKESFPLTVTSAQKNPTAFYLCASSIQQGKETQYFGPGTRLLVL.

This rearrangement joins TRBV14 to TRBJ1-1; the match to TRBD1 covers 7 bases. The CDR3 is made up of 16 amino acids. The V gene's germline CDR1 is SGHDN and CDR2 FVKESK. Germline trimming cut 3 bases from V and 0 bases from J; bases unmatched to any gene: 7. The CDR3 spells CASSQGDRLLNTEAFF. DNA of the CDR3: TGTGCCAGCAGCCAGGGGGACAGACTGCTGAACACTGAAGCTTTCTTT.